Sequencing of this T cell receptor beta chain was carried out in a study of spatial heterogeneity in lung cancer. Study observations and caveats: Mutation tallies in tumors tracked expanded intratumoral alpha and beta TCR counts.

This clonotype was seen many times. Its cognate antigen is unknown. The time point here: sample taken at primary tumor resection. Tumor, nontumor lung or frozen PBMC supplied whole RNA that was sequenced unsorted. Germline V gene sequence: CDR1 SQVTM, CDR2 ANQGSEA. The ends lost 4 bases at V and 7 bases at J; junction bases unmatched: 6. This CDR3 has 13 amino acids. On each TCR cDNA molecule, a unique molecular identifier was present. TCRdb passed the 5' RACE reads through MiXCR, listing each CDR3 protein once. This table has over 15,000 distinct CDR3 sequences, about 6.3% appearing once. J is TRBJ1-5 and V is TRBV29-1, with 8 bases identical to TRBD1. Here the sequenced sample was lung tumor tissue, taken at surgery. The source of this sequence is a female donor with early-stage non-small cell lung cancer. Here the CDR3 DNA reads TGCAGCGTTGGGACAGGGATGTCACAGCCCCAGCATTTT. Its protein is CSVGTGMSQPQHF. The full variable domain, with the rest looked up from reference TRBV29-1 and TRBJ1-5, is SAVISQKPSRDICQRGTSLTIQCQVDSQVTMMFWYRQQPGQSLTLIATANQGSEATYESGFVIDKFPISRPNLTFSTLTVSNMSPEDSSIYLCSVGTGMSQPQHFGDGTRLSIL.